This TCR beta chain was identified during a study of blood T cell repertoires in COVID-19. Study context: There were acute and convalescent COVID-19 samples, and they came from the United States, Italy and Spain. The analysed material was cDNA or gDNA that came from T cells, B-cell-depleted T cells, or PBMCs.

Original handling: Counts of nucleated cells, estimated from reference gene primer amplification, were obtained. Produced via immunoSEQ multiplex PCR; TCRdb's table is partial and in-frame only. V, J and clone size were drawn from that table, and D and trimming were deduced from the DNA. The profile shows more than 95,000 clones, less than 90% of them singletons. CDR1 is GTSNPN and CDR2 is SVGIG in the germline V gene (reference sequence). Deletions cut 3 bases from V and 6 bases from J, with 15 bases between. The CDR3 loop spans 13 amino acids. V and J are TRBV30 and TRBJ2-7; unclear D gene. Source material: peripheral blood. The sequence was collected from a man between 65 and 80 years old who had recovered from COVID-19. CDR3 sequence: CAWSLLGSGEQYF. In nucleotides, the CDR3 is TGTGCCTGGAGCCTCCTTGGTTCCGGCGAGCAGTACTTC.